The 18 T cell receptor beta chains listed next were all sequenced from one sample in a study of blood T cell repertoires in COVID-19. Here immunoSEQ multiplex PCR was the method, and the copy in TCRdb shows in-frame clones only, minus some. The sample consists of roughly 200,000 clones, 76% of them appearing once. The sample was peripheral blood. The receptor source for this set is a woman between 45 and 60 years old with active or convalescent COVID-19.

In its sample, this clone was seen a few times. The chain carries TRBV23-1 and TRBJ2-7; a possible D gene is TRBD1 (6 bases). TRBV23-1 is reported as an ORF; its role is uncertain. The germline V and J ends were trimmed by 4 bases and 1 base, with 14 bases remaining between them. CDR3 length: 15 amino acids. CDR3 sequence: CASSPWTVPSYEQYF. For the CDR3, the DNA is TGCGCCAGCAGTCCCTGGACAGTTCCTTCCTACGAGCAGTACTTC.

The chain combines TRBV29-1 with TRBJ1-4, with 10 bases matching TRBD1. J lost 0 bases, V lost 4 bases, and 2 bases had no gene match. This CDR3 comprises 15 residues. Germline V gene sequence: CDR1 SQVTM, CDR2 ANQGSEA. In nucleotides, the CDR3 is TGCAGCGTTGGAGGACAGGGGGCAACTAATGAAAAACTGTTTTTT. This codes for CSVGGQGATNEKLFF.

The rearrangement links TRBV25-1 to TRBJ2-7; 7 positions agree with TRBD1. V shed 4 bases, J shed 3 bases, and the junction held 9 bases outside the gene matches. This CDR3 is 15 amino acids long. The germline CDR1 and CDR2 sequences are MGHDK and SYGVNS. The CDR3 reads CASSGPLGQIYEQYF. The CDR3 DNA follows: TGTGCCAGCAGTGGCCCCCTGGGACAGATCTACGAGCAGTACTTC.

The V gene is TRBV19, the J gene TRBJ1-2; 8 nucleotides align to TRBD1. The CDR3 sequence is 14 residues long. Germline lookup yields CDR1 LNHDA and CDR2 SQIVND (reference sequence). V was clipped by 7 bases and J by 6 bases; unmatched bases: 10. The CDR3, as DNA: TGTGCCAGTACCCTTATAGCAGGGGGCGATGGCTACACCTTC. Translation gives CASTLIAGGDGYTF.

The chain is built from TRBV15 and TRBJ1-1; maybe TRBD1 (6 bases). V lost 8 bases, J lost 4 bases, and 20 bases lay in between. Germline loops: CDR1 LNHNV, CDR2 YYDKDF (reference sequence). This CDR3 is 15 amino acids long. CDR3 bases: TGTGCCACCCGGGGGGCTTATTGGGGGGCCACTGAAGCTTTCTTT. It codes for CATRGAYWGATEAFF.

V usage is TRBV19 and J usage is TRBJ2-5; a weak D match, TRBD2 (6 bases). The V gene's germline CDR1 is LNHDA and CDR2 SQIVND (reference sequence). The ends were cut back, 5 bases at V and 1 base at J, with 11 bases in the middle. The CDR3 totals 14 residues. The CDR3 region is CASSASVLQETQYF. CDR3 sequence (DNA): TGTGCCAGTAGTGCTAGCGTACTCCAAGAGACCCAGTACTTC.

The CDR3: CASRDSPVDTQYF. The CDR3 bases are TGTGCCAGCCGGGACAGTCCTGTGGATACGCAGTATTTT. This chain links TRBV13 with TRBJ2-3; TRBD1 matches 7 bases. The CDR3 sequence is 13 residues long. Germline values: CDR1 PRHDT, CDR2 FYEKMQ (reference sequence). V shed 8 bases and J 6 bases; nucleotides not matched to a gene: 8.

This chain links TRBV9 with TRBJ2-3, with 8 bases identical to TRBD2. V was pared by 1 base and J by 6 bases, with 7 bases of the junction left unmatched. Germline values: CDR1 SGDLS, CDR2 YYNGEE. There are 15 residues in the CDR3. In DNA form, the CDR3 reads TGTGCCAGCAGCGTATCAAGCGGGGGTGTGGATACGCAGTATTTT. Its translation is CASSVSSGGVDTQYF.

In DNA form, the CDR3 reads TGTGCCAGCAGTCCAGTTGTAGGACAGGGACGGGATTACGAGCAGTACTTC. Translating it yields CASSPVVGQGRDYEQYF. The chain uses TRBV25-1 and TRBJ2-7, with TRBD1 matching over 8 bases. Germline CDR1 reads MGHDK; CDR2 reads SYGVNS. Trimming removed 5 bases from V and 4 bases from J; junction bases left unmatched: 16. CDR3 size: 17 residues.

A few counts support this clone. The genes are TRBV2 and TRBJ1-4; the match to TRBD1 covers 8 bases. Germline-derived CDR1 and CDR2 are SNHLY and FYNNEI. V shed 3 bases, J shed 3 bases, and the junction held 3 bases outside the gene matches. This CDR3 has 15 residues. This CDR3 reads CASSEGGQANEKLFF. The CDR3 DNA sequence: TGTGCCAGCAGTGAGGGGGGACAGGCTAATGAAAAACTGTTTTTT.

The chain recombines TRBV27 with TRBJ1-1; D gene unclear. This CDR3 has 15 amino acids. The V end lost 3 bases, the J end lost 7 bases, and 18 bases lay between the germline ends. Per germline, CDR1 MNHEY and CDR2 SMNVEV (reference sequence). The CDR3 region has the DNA TGTGCCAGCAGTTTGGTTGAGGCACCCGGGAGTGAAGCTTTCTTT. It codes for CASSLVEAPGSEAFF.

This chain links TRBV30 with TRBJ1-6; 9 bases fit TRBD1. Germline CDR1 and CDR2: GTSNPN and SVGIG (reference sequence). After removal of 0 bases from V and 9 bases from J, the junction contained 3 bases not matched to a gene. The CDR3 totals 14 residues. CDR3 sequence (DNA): TGTGCCTGGAGTGTCGACAGGGGGGCTTCACCCCTCCACTTT. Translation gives CAWSVDRGASPLHF.

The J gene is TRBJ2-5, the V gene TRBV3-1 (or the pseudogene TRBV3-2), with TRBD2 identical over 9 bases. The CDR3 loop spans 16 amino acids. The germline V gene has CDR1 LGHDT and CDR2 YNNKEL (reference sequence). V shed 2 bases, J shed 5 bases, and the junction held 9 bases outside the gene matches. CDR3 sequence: CASSQSLAGSIETQYF. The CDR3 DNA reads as TGTGCCAGCAGCCAATCCCTAGCGGGGAGTATTGAGACCCAGTACTTC.

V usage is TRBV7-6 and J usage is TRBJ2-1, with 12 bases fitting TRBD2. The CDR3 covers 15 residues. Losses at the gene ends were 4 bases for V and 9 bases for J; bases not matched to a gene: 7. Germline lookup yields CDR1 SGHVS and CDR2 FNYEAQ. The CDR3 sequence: CASSSLAGGPPEQFF. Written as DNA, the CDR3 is TGTGCCAGCAGCTCCCTAGCGGGAGGGCCCCCTGAGCAGTTCTTC.

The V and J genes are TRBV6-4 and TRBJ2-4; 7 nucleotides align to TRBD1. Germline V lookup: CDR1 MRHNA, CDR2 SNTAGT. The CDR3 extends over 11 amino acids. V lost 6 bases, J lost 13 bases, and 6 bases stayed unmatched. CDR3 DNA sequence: TGTGCCAGCAGACCCCACAGGGGACAGTACTTC. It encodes CASRPHRGQYF.

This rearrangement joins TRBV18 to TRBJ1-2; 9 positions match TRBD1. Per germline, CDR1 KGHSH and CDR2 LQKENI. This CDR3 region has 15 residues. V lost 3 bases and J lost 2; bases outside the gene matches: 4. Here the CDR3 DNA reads TGTGCCAGCTCACCGGCCGGGACAGGGAACTATGGCTACACCTTC. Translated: CASSPAGTGNYGYTF. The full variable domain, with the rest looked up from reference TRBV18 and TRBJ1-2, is NAGVMQNPRHLVRRRGQEARLRCSPMKGHSHVYWYRQLPEEGLKFMVYLQKENIIDESGMPKERFSAEFPKEGPSILRIQQVVRGDSAAYFCASSPAGTGNYGYTFGSGTRLTVV.

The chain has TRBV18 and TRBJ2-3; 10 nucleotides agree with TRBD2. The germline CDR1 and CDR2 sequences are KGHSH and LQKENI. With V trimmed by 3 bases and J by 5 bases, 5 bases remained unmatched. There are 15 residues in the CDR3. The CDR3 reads CASSPTSGPGDTQYF. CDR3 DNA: TGTGCCAGCTCACCGACTAGCGGGCCTGGAGATACGCAGTATTTT. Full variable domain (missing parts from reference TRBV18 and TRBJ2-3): NAGVMQNPRHLVRRRGQEARLRCSPMKGHSHVYWYRQLPEEGLKFMVYLQKENIIDESGMPKERFSAEFPKEGPSILRIQQVVRGDSAAYFCASSPTSGPGDTQYFGPGTRLTVL.

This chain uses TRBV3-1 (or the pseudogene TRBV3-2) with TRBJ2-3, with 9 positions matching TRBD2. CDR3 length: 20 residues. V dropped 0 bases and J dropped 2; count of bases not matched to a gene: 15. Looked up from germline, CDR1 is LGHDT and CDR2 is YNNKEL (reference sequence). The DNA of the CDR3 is TGTGCCAGCAGCCAAGATCGGCTAGCGGGGACTTCGATTGTCACAGATACGCAGTATTTT. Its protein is CASSQDRLAGTSIVTDTQYF.